This T cell receptor (beta chain) was captured in a study of blood T cell repertoires in COVID-19. About the study: Acute and convalescent COVID-19 specimens originated in the United States, Italy and Spain. T cells, B-cell-depleted T cells, or PBMCs supplied cDNA or gDNA.

Per the authors' pipeline: Estimation of nucleated cell counts was performed using reference gene primer amplification. The assay was immunoSEQ multiplex PCR, and TCRdb's table has in-frame clones only and misses some. That table gives V, J and clone size, and the DNA gave D and trimming. The data hold tens of thousands of clones, with 70% to 90% observed a single time. The CDR3 is 14 amino acids. Germline V gives CDR1 SGHRS, CDR2 YFSETQ. Trimming removed 3 bases at V and 0 bases at J, with 8 bases between. The chain couples TRBV5-1 to TRBJ2-3; D may be TRBD2 (6 bases). The origin of this receptor is a man in his fifties with active or convalescent COVID-19. Sequencing input: peripheral blood. The DNA of the CDR3 is TGCGCCAGCAGCTCCCGGGGGAGCACAGATACGCAGTATTTT. This codes for CASSSRGSTDTQYF.